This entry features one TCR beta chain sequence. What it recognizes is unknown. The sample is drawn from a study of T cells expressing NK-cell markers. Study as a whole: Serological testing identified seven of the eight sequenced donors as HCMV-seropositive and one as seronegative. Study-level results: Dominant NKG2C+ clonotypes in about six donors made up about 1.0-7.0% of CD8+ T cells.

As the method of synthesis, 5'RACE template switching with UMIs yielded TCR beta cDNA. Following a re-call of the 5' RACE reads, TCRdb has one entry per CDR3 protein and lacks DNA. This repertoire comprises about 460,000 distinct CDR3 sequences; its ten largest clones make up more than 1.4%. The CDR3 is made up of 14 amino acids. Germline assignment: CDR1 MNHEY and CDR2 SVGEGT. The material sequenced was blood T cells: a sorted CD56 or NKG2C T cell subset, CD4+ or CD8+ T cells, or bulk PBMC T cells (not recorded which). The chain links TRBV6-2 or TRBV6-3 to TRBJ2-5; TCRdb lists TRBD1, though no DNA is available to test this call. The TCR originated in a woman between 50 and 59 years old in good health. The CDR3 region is CASSYPQGRETQYF.